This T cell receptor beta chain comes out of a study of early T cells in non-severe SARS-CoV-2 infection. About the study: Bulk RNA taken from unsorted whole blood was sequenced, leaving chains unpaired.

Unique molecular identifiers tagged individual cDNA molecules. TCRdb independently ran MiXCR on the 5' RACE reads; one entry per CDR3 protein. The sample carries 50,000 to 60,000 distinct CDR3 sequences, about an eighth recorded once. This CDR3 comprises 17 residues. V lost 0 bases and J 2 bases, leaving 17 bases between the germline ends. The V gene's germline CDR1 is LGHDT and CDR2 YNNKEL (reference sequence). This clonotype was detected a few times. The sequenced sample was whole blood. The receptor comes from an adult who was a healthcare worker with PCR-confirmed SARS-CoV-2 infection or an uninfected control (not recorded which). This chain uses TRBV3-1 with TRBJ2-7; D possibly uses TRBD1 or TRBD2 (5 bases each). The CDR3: CASSQEGENGKPYEQYF. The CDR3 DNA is TGTGCCAGCAGCCAAGAGGGGGAGAACGGAAAACCCTACGAGCAGTACTTC.